This TCR beta chain was sequenced during a study of radiation and T cells in renal cell carcinoma. Looked up from germline, CDR1 is KGHSH and CDR2 is LQKENI. Losses at the gene ends were 1 base for V and 7 bases for J; bases not matched to a gene: 6. The CDR3 contains 14 residues. The time point: blood 4 weeks post-SBRT, at nephrectomy. The treatment: 15 Gy SBRT to primary tumor, nephrectomy 4 weeks later. Sequenced by immunoSEQ multiplex PCR; TCRdb stores in-frame clones only, minus some. The table shows over 30,000 clones, with over 75% occurring only once. This sequence joins TRBV18 and TRBJ1-2; 7 bases fit TRBD1. This receptor was obtained from a man aged 55 to 70 with renal cell carcinoma. The input for sequencing was blood, taken from a patient whose treatment included radiotherapy and nephrectomy. The CDR3 reads CASSPRDSHGGYTF. For the CDR3, the DNA is TGTGCCAGCTCACCACGGGACAGTCATGGTGGCTACACCTTC. The complete variable domain, with remaining parts taken from reference TRBV18 and TRBJ1-2, reads NAGVMQNPRHLVRRRGQEARLRCSPMKGHSHVYWYRQLPEEGLKFMVYLQKENIIDESGMPKERFSAEFPKEGPSILRIQQVVRGDSAAYFCASSPRDSHGGYTFGSGTRLTVV.